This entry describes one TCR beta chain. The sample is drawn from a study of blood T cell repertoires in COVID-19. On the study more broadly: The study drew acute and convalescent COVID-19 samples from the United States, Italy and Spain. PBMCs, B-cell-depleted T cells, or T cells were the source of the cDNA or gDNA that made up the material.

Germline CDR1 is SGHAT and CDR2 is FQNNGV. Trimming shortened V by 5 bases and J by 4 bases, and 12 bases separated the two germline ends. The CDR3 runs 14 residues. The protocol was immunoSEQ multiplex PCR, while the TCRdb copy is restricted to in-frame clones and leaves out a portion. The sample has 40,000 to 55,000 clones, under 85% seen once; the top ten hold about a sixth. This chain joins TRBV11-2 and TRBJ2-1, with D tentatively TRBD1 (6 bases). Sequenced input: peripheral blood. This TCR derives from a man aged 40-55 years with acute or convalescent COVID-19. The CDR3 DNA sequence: TGTGCCAGCAGCGCCCGACAGGTGTACAATGAGCAGTTCTTC. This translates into CASSARQVYNEQFF.